The following is a TCR beta chain sequence with its context. This clonotype showed up just a few times. Its antigen specificity is not known. Nothing much larger sits one base from this clone, and base qualities are not available. The entry originates in a study of T cell repertoires in cytomegalovirus infection (dated by TCRdb to the late 2010s). Study-wide context: The HLA type of each donor mattered for the analysis, because public TCR beta signatures pointed to carriage of CMV infection along with the matching HLA type.

Data came from an Illumina HiSeq 1500. Through fastp at Q25 and MiXCR, TCRdb rebuilt clones from the public reads, retaining in-frame beta chains. A single entry per CDR3 protein holds the most common genes and DNA from its merged rows. The sample contains almost 500,000 distinct CDR3 sequences, 11% of them found a single time. The top ten clonotypes cover approximately 10% of the sample. Broader findings and caveats from the paper: In both this cohort and an independent roughly 400-donor cohort, the cumulative frequency of public TCR beta family members distinguished carriers of CMV infection plus the relevant HLA type. In the ex vivo response, HLA-C-restricted CMV-specific TCR beta clonotypes were dominant, and in two of eight donors the single most frequent clonotype came from this HLA-C-restricted group.

Sequenced input: PBMCs. This clonotype was obtained from a human donor in good health (CMV status not recorded). Some clones in this sample may be carry-over from other donors' samples.

The bases are TGCAGCGTTCGTTTAGGCAGAAACACTGAAGCTTTCTTT. It codes for CSVRLGRNTEAFF. Here the chain combines TRBV29-1 and TRBJ1-1; there is no confident call for the D gene. Including the terminal cysteine and phenylalanine, the CDR3 comprises 13 residues. CDR3 DNA only is kept here, 39 bases in frame from base 1. In the germline V gene, CDR1 corresponds to SQVTM and CDR2 to ANQGSEA. V gives up 5 bases and J gives up 2 bases, and the segment between their germline ends measures 12 bases.